These 9 T cell receptor beta chains came from one sample sequenced in a study of T cell clonotyping in hematopoietic cell transplantation. Using immunoSEQ multiplex PCR, the repertoire was profiled, and TCRdb retains in-frame clones only, with some absent. The data show more than 40,000 clones, 95% seen once. The sequenced material came from peripheral blood mononuclear cells. All receptors come from a man aged 25 to 40 in good health. Some clones in this sample may be carry-over from other donors' samples.

This clone is a singleton in its sample. The gene calls are TRBV7-2 and TRBJ1-4; TRBD1 agrees at 8 bases. CDR1 is SGHTA and CDR2 is FQGNSA in the germline V gene. The ends lost 5 bases at V and 15 bases at J; junction bases unmatched: 17. The CDR3 is 15 amino acids. The chain's CDR3 is CASSLRGFQGAEMFF. The CDR3, as DNA: TGTGCCAGCAGCCTCAGGGGGTTTCAGGGGGCTGAGATGTTTTTT.

The chain links TRBV11-3 to TRBJ1-5, with TRBD1 matching over 7 bases. This CDR3 is built from 14 residues. Trimming cost V 5 bases and J 6 bases; bases outside gene matches: 7. Germline-derived CDR1 and CDR2 are SGHNT and YENEEA. CDR3 residues: CASSPGGSGQPQHF. The DNA of the CDR3 is TGTGCCAGCAGCCCAGGGGGGTCCGGTCAGCCCCAGCATTTT.

The chain is built from TRBV7-2 and TRBJ1-1; D is unclear. V was cut by 1 base and J by 1 base, with 13 bases left in between. The CDR3 is 16 amino acids. Germline loops: CDR1 SGHTA, CDR2 FQGNSA. The CDR3, as DNA: TGTGCCAGCAGCTTAGACTCGGCGGTGCCGAACACTGAAGCTTTCTTT. It specifies CASSLDSAVPNTEAFF.

The chain recombines TRBV4-2 with TRBJ1-1, with D possibly TRBD1 on 6 matching bases. Germline V lookup: CDR1 LGHNA, CDR2 YNFKEQ. With 1 base removed from V and 9 bases from J, the gap between germline ends came to 15 bases. The CDR3 covers 14 residues. Here the CDR3 reads CASSQGDVGAQAFF. In DNA form, the CDR3 reads TGTGCCAGCAGCCAAGGGGATGTGGGGGCCCAAGCTTTCTTT.

The CDR3 sequence: CAISGQGAVMAEAFF. CDR3 DNA: TGTGCCATCAGTGGACAGGGGGCAGTGATGGCTGAAGCTTTCTTT. The chain is built from TRBV10-3 and TRBJ1-1; TRBD1 matches 10 bases. The CDR3 length is 15 residues. Unmatched junction bases numbered 8, after V lost 4 bases and J lost 6 bases. Germline loops: CDR1 ENHRY, CDR2 SYGVKD.

DNA for the CDR3: TGTGCGAGTTTATCCTACGAGCAGTACTTC. It translates to CASLSYEQYF. J is TRBJ2-7 and V is TRBV6-1; no definite D call. Germline CDR1 and CDR2: MNHNS and SASEGT. This CDR3 is built from 10 residues.

The sample holds one count of this clone. The chain couples TRBV10-1 to TRBJ1-1, with D possibly being TRBD1 (6 bases). Germline V gene sequence: CDR1 WNHNN, CDR2 SYGVQD (reference sequence). V shed 5 bases and J shed 3 bases, with 16 bases lying between them. The CDR3 has 15 residues. The CDR3 reads CASSKDPGTYTEAFF. The DNA of the CDR3 is TGCGCCAGCAGTAAAGATCCTGGGACATACACTGAAGCTTTCTTT.

The V gene is TRBV5-1, the J gene TRBJ2-3; a possible D gene is TRBD1 (6 bases). Trimming removed 7 bases from V and 0 bases from J, with 9 bases in between. CDR3 length equals 13 residues. Germline lookup yields CDR1 SGHRS and CDR2 YFSETQ. The CDR3 region has the DNA TGCGCCAGCGGACAGTCAAGCACAGATACGCAGTATTTT. It encodes CASGQSSTDTQYF.

The rearrangement uses TRBV4-1 and TRBJ2-7; D is uncertain. With 6 bases removed from V and 3 bases from J, the gap between germline ends came to 12 bases. Germline loops: CDR1 MGHRA, CDR2 YSYEKL. The CDR3 consists of 13 residues. The CDR3 sequence is CASRLTESYEQYF. The CDR3 nucleotides read TGCGCCAGCAGGTTAACAGAGAGCTACGAGCAGTACTTC.